This T cell receptor beta chain was sequenced in a study of shared clonotypes between healthy human individuals. It was at deep level that the assay was run. Some clones are missing from TCRdb's copy, which holds only in-frame ones; the method was immunoSEQ multiplex PCR. The sample has 1,400,000 or so clones, roughly 98.5% seen once. The sample holds one count of this clone. With V trimmed by 6 bases and J by 2 bases, 9 bases remained unmatched. Per germline, CDR1 SGHRS and CDR2 YFSETQ. CDR3 length: 16 residues. The chain links TRBV5-1 to TRBJ2-3; the match to TRBD2 covers 10 bases. The receptor comes from a man aged 30 to 39 in good health. Sequenced: naive CD4+ T cells sorted from blood. Subset indicated: CD45RA+ positively selected. The DNA for the CDR3 is TGCGCCAGCAAGAAGACACTAGCGGGGATCACAGATACGCAGTATTTT. Amino acid sequence: CASKKTLAGITDTQYF.